Sequencing of this T cell receptor beta chain was carried out in a study of blood T cell repertoires in COVID-19. For the study at large: The United States, Italy and Spain provided the acute and convalescent COVID-19 samples. In each case, the material was cDNA or gDNA derived from T cells, B-cell-depleted T cells, or PBMCs.

This clone was found a few times. As originally analysed: It was from reference gene primer amplification that nucleated cell counts were estimated. Assay: immunoSEQ multiplex PCR; the TCRdb copy retains only in-frame clones and omits some. That table supplies the V and J calls and clone size; D and trimming were determined from the DNA. The sample yields about 200,000 clones, 88% seen once. The sequence was collected from a woman aged 35 to 49 who had recovered from COVID-19. What was sequenced was peripheral blood.

The chain's CDR3 is CASSLRDWSPGGELFF. The CDR3 DNA reads as TGTGCCAGCAGCCTACGGGACTGGAGTCCGGGCGGGGAGCTGTTTTTT. V gene TRBV5-8 combines with J gene TRBJ2-2; TRBD2 might be the D (6 bases). The CDR3 spans 16 residues. The germline V and J ends were trimmed by 4 bases and 7 bases, with 20 bases remaining between them. The germline V gene has CDR1 SGHTS and CDR2 YDEGEE.